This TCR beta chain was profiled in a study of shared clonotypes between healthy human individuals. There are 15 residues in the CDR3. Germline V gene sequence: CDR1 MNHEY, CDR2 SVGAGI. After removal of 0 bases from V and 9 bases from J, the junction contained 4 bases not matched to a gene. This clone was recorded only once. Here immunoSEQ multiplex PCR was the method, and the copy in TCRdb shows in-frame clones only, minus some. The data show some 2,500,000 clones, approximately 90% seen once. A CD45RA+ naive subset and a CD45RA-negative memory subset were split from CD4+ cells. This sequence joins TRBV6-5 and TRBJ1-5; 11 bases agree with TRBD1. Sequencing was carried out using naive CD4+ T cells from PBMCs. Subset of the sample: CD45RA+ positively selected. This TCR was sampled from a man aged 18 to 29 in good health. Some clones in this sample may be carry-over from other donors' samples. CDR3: CASSYSGQGGSPQHF. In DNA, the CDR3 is TGTGCCAGCAGTTACTCGGGACAGGGGGGATCGCCCCAGCATTTT.